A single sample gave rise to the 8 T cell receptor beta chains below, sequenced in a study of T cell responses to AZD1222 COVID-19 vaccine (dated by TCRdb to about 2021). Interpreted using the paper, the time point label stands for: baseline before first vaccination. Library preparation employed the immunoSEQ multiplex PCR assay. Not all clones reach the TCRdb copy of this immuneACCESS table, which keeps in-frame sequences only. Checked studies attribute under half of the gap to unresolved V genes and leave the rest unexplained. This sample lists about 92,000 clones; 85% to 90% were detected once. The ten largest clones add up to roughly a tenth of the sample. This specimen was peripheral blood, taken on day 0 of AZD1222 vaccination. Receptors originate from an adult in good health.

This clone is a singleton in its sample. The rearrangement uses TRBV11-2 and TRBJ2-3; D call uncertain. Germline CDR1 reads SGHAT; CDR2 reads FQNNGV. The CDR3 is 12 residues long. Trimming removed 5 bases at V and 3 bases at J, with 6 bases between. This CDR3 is CASSEKTDTQYF. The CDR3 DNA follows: TGTGCCAGCAGCGAGAAAACAGATACGCAGTATTTT. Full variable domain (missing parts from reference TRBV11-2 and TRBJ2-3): EAGVAQSPRYKIIEKRQSVAFWCNPISGHATLYWYQQILGQGPKLLIQFQNNGVVDDSQLPKDRFSAERLKGVDSTLKIQPAKLEDSAVYLCASSEKTDTQYFGPGTRLTVL.

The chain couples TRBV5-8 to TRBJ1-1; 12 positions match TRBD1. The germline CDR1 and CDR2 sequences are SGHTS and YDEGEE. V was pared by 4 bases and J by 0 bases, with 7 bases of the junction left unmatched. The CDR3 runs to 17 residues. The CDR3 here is CASSPGQGARMNTEAFF. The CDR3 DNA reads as TGTGCCAGCAGCCCGGGACAGGGGGCAAGGATGAACACTGAAGCTTTCTTT.

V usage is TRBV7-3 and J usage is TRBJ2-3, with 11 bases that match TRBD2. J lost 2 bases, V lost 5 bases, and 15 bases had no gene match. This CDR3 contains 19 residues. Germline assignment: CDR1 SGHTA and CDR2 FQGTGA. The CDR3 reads CASSPKPSMGLAATDTQYF. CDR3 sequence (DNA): TGTGCCAGCAGCCCGAAACCTTCGATGGGACTAGCGGCCACAGATACGCAGTATTTT.

The CDR3 DNA reads TGCGCCAGCAACGAACTAGCGGGGAGGGACGGGGAGCTGTTTTTT. It translates to CASNELAGRDGELFF. The chain is built from TRBV5-1 and TRBJ2-2; 10 bases map to TRBD2. CDR3 length: 15 residues. Losses at the gene ends were 6 bases for V and 7 bases for J; bases not matched to a gene: 9. Germline V gene data show CDR1 as SGHRS and CDR2 as YFSETQ.

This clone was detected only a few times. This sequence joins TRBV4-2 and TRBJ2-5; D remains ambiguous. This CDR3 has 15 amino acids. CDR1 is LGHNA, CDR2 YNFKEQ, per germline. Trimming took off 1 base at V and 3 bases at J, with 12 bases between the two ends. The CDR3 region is CASSQVIETEETQYF. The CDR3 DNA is TGTGCCAGCAGCCAAGTTATCGAGACGGAAGAGACCCAGTACTTC.

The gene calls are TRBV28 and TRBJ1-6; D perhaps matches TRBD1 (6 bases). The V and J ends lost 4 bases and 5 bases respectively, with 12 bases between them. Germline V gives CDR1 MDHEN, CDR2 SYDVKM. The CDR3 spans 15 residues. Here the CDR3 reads CASSWGHANNSPLHF. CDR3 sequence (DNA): TGTGCCAGCAGTTGGGGACACGCGAATAATTCACCCCTCCACTTT.

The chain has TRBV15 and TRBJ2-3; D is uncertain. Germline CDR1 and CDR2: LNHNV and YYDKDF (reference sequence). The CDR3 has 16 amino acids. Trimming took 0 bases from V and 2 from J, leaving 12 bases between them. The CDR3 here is CATSRDRSFPTDTQYF. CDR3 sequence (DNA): TGTGCCACCAGCAGAGACCGATCCTTTCCCACAGATACGCAGTATTTT.

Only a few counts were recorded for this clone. CDR3 DNA: TGTGCCAGCAGTACGGGACTCGTAGAACGCTACACCTTC. Residues: CASSTGLVERYTF. This rearrangement joins TRBV28 to TRBJ1-2; D may be TRBD1 (5 bases). Trimming shortened V by 5 bases and J by 9 bases, and 16 bases separated the two germline ends. Looked up from germline, CDR1 is MDHEN and CDR2 is SYDVKM. The CDR3 is 13 amino acids.